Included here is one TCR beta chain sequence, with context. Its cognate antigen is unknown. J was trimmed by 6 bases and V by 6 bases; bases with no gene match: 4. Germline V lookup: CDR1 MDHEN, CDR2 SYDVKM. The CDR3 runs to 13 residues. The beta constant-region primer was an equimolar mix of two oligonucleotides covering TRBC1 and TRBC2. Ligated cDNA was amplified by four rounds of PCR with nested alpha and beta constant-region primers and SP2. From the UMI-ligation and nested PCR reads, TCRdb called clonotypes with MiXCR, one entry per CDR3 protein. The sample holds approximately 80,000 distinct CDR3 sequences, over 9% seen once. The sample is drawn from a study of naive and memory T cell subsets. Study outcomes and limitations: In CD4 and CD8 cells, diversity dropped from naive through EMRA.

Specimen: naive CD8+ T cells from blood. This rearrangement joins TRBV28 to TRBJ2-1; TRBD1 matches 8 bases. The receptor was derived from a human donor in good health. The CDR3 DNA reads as TGTGCCAGCAGAGACCAGGGGGCCAATGAGCAGTTCTTC. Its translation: CASRDQGANEQFF.